This entry lists 16 T cell receptor beta chains sequenced from one sample in a study of T cells in Graves' hyperthyroidism and ophthalmopathy. Amplification yielded TCR beta CDR3 regions, with RNA transcripts as the source. The primer set for the first-round RT-PCR of the TCR CDR3 was HTBI. TCRdb reprocessed the multiplex PCR reads via MiXCR and lists one record per CDR3 protein. The sample contains over 550,000 distinct CDR3 sequences, about a sixth of which appear only once. The sequenced material came from blood. Every receptor here comes from a woman aged 18-29 years with Graves' hyperthyroidism.

This clonotype has a count of ten or more. The rearrangement joins TRBV3-1 to TRBJ1-2; D possibly corresponds to TRBD1 (6 bases). The V gene lost 0 bases and the J gene lost 4 bases, with 15 bases spanning the gap. Germline loops: CDR1 LGHDT, CDR2 YNNKEL (reference sequence). This CDR3 is built from 16 residues. The CDR3 nucleotides read TGTGCCAGCAGCCAAGATCTTGTTCAGGGGTCCTATGGCTACACCTTC. It encodes CASSQDLVQGSYGYTF.

CDR3 region: CASQNDRGNTEAFF. The CDR3 DNA follows: TGTGCCAGCCAGAATGACAGGGGGAACACTGAAGCTTTCTTT. This chain links TRBV7-3 with TRBJ1-1; 8 bases match TRBD1. The junction had 6 bases not matched to a gene; V was cut back by 8 bases and J by 1 base. In germline, CDR1 is SGHTA, CDR2 FQGTGA. This CDR3 is 14 amino acids long. Together with reference TRBV7-3 and TRBJ1-1, the CDR3 gives the full variable domain: GAGVSQTPSNKVTEKGKYVELRCDPISGHTALYWYRQSLGQGPEFLIYFQGTGAADDSGLPNDRFFAVRPEGSVSTLKIQRTERGDSAVYLCASQNDRGNTEAFFGQGTRLTVV.

This clonotype was seen only a few times. V and J are TRBV3-1 and TRBJ2-7; tentatively, D is TRBD1 (6 bases). Germline V gene lookup returns CDR1 LGHDT and CDR2 YNNKEL (reference sequence). The V and J ends lost 0 bases and 3 bases respectively, with 12 bases between them. The CDR3 runs 15 residues. The CDR3 region is CASSQEARTDYEQYF. The CDR3 bases are TGTGCCAGCAGCCAAGAGGCCCGGACAGACTACGAGCAGTACTTC.

This clonotype was detected many times. The chain has TRBV7-6 and TRBJ2-5, with D hard to call. Germline CDR1 SGHVS, CDR2 FNYEAQ. Trimming pared 2 bases from V and 5 bases from J, leaving 6 bases between. CDR3 length: 12 residues. Here the CDR3 reads CASSLNGETQYF. In DNA form, the CDR3 reads TGTGCCAGCAGCTTAAATGGGGAGACCCAGTACTTC.

This clonotype was seen many times. The chain recombines TRBV2 with TRBJ1-2; perhaps TRBD1 as D (6 bases). The CDR3 runs 14 residues. Deletions cut 4 bases from V and 6 bases from J, with 15 bases between. Germline CDR1 is SNHLY and CDR2 is FYNNEI. The CDR3 DNA is TGTGCCAGCAGTGGGACAGCGATCTTTGATGGCTACACCTTC. Amino acids: CASSGTAIFDGYTF.

This clonotype was counted only a few times. This sequence joins TRBV6-1 and TRBJ2-3, with D perhaps TRBD1 (6 bases). This CDR3 spans 15 amino acids. Germline V CDR1 and CDR2: MNHNS, SASEGT. V was trimmed by 5 bases and J by 3 bases, leaving 15 bases between them. The CDR3 here is CASSSPGHKTDTQYF. The DNA for the CDR3 is TGTGCCAGCAGTTCCCCGGGACATAAAACAGATACGCAGTATTTT.

V is TRBV29-1 and J is TRBJ2-1; TRBD1 matches at 7 bases. Trimming cost V 4 bases and J 9 bases; bases outside gene matches: 6. The germline gives CDR1 SQVTM, CDR2 ANQGSEA. The CDR3 sequence is 12 residues long. The CDR3 sequence is CSVATGVGEQFF. DNA for the CDR3: TGCAGCGTTGCTACAGGGGTCGGTGAGCAGTTCTTC.

With respect to this clonotype: A clone one base away is much larger, so this may be a read error. The chain carries TRBV6-5 and TRBJ1-1; no clear D. V was cut by 2 bases and J by 4 bases, with 20 bases left in between. CDR1 and CDR2 from the germline V gene are MNHEY and SVGAGI. There are 17 residues in the CDR3. Written as DNA, the CDR3 is TGTGCCAGCAGTTACCTTAGGATAGGGTCCTTGGCCACTGAAGCTTTCTTT. Amino acid sequence: CASSYLRIGSLATEAFF.

This clonotype showed up just a few times. A read error may account for a junction end that differs from germline. The chain recombines TRBV25-1 with TRBJ2-1; no clear D. The CDR3 loop spans 11 amino acids. Per the germline V gene, CDR1 is MGHDK and CDR2 is SYGVNS. This CDR3 is CACSGLDEQFF. The CDR3 DNA sequence: TGTGCCTGCAGTGGTTTAGATGAGCAGTTCTTC. The full variable domain, completed using reference TRBV25-1 and TRBJ2-1, is EADIYQTPRYLVIGTGKKITLECSQTMGHDKMYWYQQDPGMELHLIHYSYGVNSTEKGDLSSESTVSRIRTEHFPLTLESARPSHTSQYLCACSGLDEQFFGPGTRLTVL.

This chain links TRBV18 with TRBJ1-1, with a tentative D call TRBD1 (5 bases). Trimming shortened V by 5 bases and J by 12 bases, and 16 bases separated the two germline ends. The germline V gene encodes CDR1 KGHSH and CDR2 LQKENI. The CDR3 totals 12 residues. CDR3 sequence reads: CASSSTGPGPFF. Here the CDR3 DNA reads TGTGCCAGCTCATCTACAGGTCCGGGTCCTTTCTTT.

This clonotype was picked up many times. The rearrangement joins TRBV28 to TRBJ1-1; 10 bases fit TRBD1. The CDR3 loop spans 14 amino acids. Trimming took 7 bases from V and 1 from J; bases not matched to a gene: 3. Germline V lookup: CDR1 MDHEN, CDR2 SYDVKM. The CDR3 region has the DNA TGTGCCAGCAAAAGACAGGGGGCGAACACTGAAGCTTTCTTT. Encoded protein: CASKRQGANTEAFF.

The chain joins TRBV3-1 to TRBJ2-1; TRBD2 matches 10 bases. Germline V lookup: CDR1 LGHDT, CDR2 YNNKEL (reference sequence). The CDR3 is made up of 15 amino acids. V dropped 4 bases and J dropped 9; count of bases not matched to a gene: 9. CDR3 residues: CASSRTGTSEAEQFF. The CDR3 region has the DNA TGTGCCAGCAGCCGAACCGGGACTAGCGAGGCTGAGCAGTTCTTC.

This clonotype was recorded at least ten times. V usage is TRBV2 and J usage is TRBJ2-7; D unresolved. The last part of the DNA fits TRBJ2-1 better; the J call may be wrong. The CDR3 is 12 amino acids. Germline V gene sequence: CDR1 SNHLY, CDR2 FYNNEI. The CDR3 DNA is TGTGCCAGCAAGGGCAGCCCCTACGAGCAGTTCTTC. Residues: CASKGSPYEQFF.

This chain links TRBV29-1 with TRBJ1-2, with 12 bases fitting TRBD1. The CDR3 runs to 16 residues. The germline V gene encodes CDR1 SQVTM and CDR2 ANQGSEA. Germline trimming cut 0 bases from V and 4 bases from J; bases unmatched to any gene: 6. CDR3 DNA sequence: TGCAGCGTTGAAGATGGGGGACAGGGGGCCCTCTATGGCTACACCTTC. Translated: CSVEDGGQGALYGYTF.

This clonotype came up a few times. The V call is TRBV5-1, the J call TRBJ2-1, with D unclear. The CDR3 covers 15 residues. The ends were cut back, 0 bases at V and 2 bases at J, with 9 bases in the middle. CDR1 SGHRS and CDR2 YFSETQ come from the germline V gene. CDR3 bases: TGCGCCAGCAGCTTGGAGGGTTTAACCTACAATGAGCAGTTCTTC. It yields the protein CASSLEGLTYNEQFF.

This clonotype has a count of ten or more. The J gene is TRBJ2-7, the V gene TRBV2; 9 bases agree with TRBD1. The CDR3 extends over 15 amino acids. Germline loops: CDR1 SNHLY, CDR2 FYNNEI. Trimming at V came to 4 bases and at J to 3 bases, leaving 7 bases not matched to a gene. The CDR3 DNA is TGTGCCAGCAGTGCCCCGGACAGGGGTTTCTACGAGCAGTACTTC. This translates into CASSAPDRGFYEQYF.